The 24 T cell receptor beta chains below all came from one sample that was sequenced in a study of regulatory dendritic cells for organ transplantation. Sequencing was performed with immunoSEQ multiplex PCR; in TCRdb, only in-frame clones are kept and a portion is missing. This table has approximately 35,000 clones, approximately 91% appearing once. The sequenced sample consisted of naive CD4+ T cells from blood. Subset: CD45RA+ naive T cells. Receptor source: a human donor in good health.

The rearrangement joins TRBV10-3 to TRBJ2-5; D call uncertain. This CDR3 is built from 13 residues. Trimming stripped 3 bases from V and 0 bases from J, with 5 bases between. From germline, CDR1 is ENHRY and CDR2 SYGVKD. Here the CDR3 DNA reads TGTGCCATCAGTGACTCCAACCAAGAGACCCAGTACTTC. It translates to CAISDSNQETQYF.

The rearrangement uses TRBV4-3 and TRBJ2-5; D might be TRBD2 (6 bases). Germline CDR1 reads LGHNA; CDR2 reads YSLEER. Deletions cut 5 bases from V and 5 bases from J, with 18 bases between. This CDR3 contains 15 residues. The CDR3 nucleotides read TGCGCCAGCAGCGGCCAGACTAGTTTGGGGGAGACCCAGTACTTC. Its protein product is CASSGQTSLGETQYF.

This sequence joins TRBV7-3 and TRBJ2-2, with no clear D. Trimming stripped 2 bases from V and 6 bases from J, with 10 bases between. The CDR3 runs 14 residues. Per germline, CDR1 SGHTA and CDR2 FQGTGA. CDR3 sequence (DNA): TGTGCCAGCAGCTTAGCCTTTAGTTCCGGGGAGCTGTTTTTT. Protein product: CASSLAFSSGELFF.

This chain uses TRBV6-6 with TRBJ1-2; D is unresolved. The CDR3 has 13 residues. Germline V gives CDR1 MNHNY, CDR2 SVGAGI (reference sequence). Trimming took off 2 bases at V and 4 bases at J, with 8 bases between the two ends. The CDR3 DNA reads as TGTGCCAGCAGTTACGAGGCGAGCTATGGCTACACCTTC. This encodes CASSYEASYGYTF.

The chain joins TRBV19 to TRBJ2-4, with no clear D. Germline lookup yields CDR1 LNHDA and CDR2 SQIVND (reference sequence). The CDR3 runs to 14 residues. The V end lost 6 bases, the J end lost 0 bases, and 9 bases lay between the germline ends. CDR3 DNA sequence: TGTGCCAGTAGCGAGTGGGTAGCCAAAAACATTCAGTACTTC. This encodes CASSEWVAKNIQYF.

Here the CDR3 DNA reads TGTGCCAGCAGCTTAAAAAGGGTGGTTCTATGGGGAAATAACTATGGCTACACCTTC. Translation gives CASSLKRVVLWGNNYGYTF. The rearrangement links TRBV7-3 to TRBJ1-2; unclear D gene. Germline CDR1 is SGHTA and CDR2 is FQGTGA. The CDR3 has 19 amino acids. Between the trimmed V and J ends, which lost 1 base and 1 base, there was a span of 22 bases.

The V and J genes are TRBV28 and TRBJ2-1; 8 bases fit TRBD2. Germline lookup yields CDR1 MDHEN and CDR2 SYDVKM. The CDR3 runs 16 residues. Trimming removed 1 base from V and 6 bases from J; junction bases left unmatched: 8. The CDR3 reads CASSLFGAGVRNEQFF. The CDR3 DNA reads TGTGCCAGCAGTTTATTTGGAGCGGGAGTTCGCAATGAGCAGTTCTTC.

V is TRBV7-8 and J is TRBJ1-5; no clear D. Trimming removed 5 bases from V and 11 bases from J, with 16 bases in between. From germline, CDR1 is SGHVS and CDR2 FQNEAQ. This CDR3 has 13 residues. This CDR3 is CASSPPGRSAQHF. The CDR3 DNA reads TGTGCCAGCAGCCCTCCGGGGAGGTCAGCCCAGCATTTT.

The rearrangement joins TRBV2 to TRBJ1-1, with D hard to call. V lost 3 bases to trimming and J lost 6 bases, with 20 bases between them. CDR1 is SNHLY, CDR2 FYNNEI, per germline. CDR3 length equals 16 residues. CDR3 nucleotides: TGTGCCAGCAGTGATGAGGGATTCCATGTAAGTGCTGAAGCTTTCTTT. Residues: CASSDEGFHVSAEAFF.

V and J are TRBV4-3 and TRBJ2-1; TRBD2 aligns across 9 bases. CDR1 and CDR2 (germline): LGHNA, YSLEER. After removal of 0 bases from V and 5 bases from J, the junction contained 8 bases not matched to a gene. The CDR3 runs 17 residues. The DNA for the CDR3 is TGCGCCAGCAGCCAAGACTTAAGGACTAGCGCCAACAATGAGCAGTTCTTC. Translation: CASSQDLRTSANNEQFF.

The CDR3, as DNA: TGCGCCAGCAGCCAAGGAGCACAGGGGGATACGCAGTATTTT. Encoded protein: CASSQGAQGDTQYF. J is TRBJ2-3 and V is TRBV4-3; 7 bases fit TRBD1. Germline lookup yields CDR1 LGHNA and CDR2 YSLEER. J was trimmed by 6 bases and V by 1 base; bases with no gene match: 4. The CDR3 contains 14 residues.

The J gene is TRBJ1-2, the V gene TRBV18, with 7 bases fitting TRBD1. Germline V CDR1 and CDR2: KGHSH, LQKENI. The CDR3 is made up of 15 amino acids. V lost 4 bases to trimming and J lost 5 bases; unmatched junction nucleotides: 10. The CDR3 sequence is CASSLGQEASYGYTF. Here the CDR3 DNA reads TGTGCCAGCTCACTCGGACAGGAGGCTTCTTATGGCTACACCTTC.

The chain employs TRBV6-6 and TRBJ1-1, with D uncertain. The CDR3 is made up of 16 amino acids. With 6 bases removed from V and 0 bases from J, the gap between germline ends came to 17 bases. Germline lookup yields CDR1 MNHNY and CDR2 SVGAGI (reference sequence). This CDR3 reads CASRLKLVRVNTEAFF. Here the CDR3 DNA reads TGTGCCAGCAGACTTAAGTTGGTAAGGGTGAACACTGAAGCTTTCTTT.

The gene calls are TRBV30 and TRBJ1-3, with D possibly matching TRBD1 (5 bases). The CDR3 spans 13 residues. V lost 3 bases and J lost 10, with 16 bases in between. Germline-derived CDR1 and CDR2 are GTSNPN and SVGIG (reference sequence). CDR3 loop: CAWRQGVLNTIYF. In DNA, the CDR3 is TGTGCCTGGAGGCAGGGTGTTTTAAATACCATATATTTT. Full variable domain (missing parts from reference TRBV30 and TRBJ1-3): SQTIHQWPATLVQPVGSPLSLECTVEGTSNPNLYWYRQAAGRGLQLLFYSVGIGQISSEVPQNLSASRPQDRQFILSSKKLLLSDSGFYLCAWRQGVLNTIYFGEGSWLTVV.

This CDR3 is CAWGGGAKNIQYF. Written as DNA, the CDR3 is TGTGCCTGGGGAGGGGGAGCCAAAAACATTCAGTACTTC. The V and J genes are TRBV30 and TRBJ2-4; D is perhaps TRBD1 or TRBD2 (6 bases each). Germline V gene lookup returns CDR1 GTSNPN and CDR2 SVGIG (reference sequence). V dropped 5 bases and J dropped 0 bases, with 8 bases sitting between them. This CDR3 contains 13 residues.

This chain uses TRBV6-1 with TRBJ2-5; D perhaps matches TRBD1 (5 bases). In germline, CDR1 is MNHNS, CDR2 SASEGT. The CDR3 consists of 12 residues. V was shortened by 8 bases and J by 2 bases, with 9 bases between the two germline ends. The CDR3 DNA follows: TGTGCCAGCGCTAGGGGTCAAGAGACCCAGTACTTC. Translating it yields CASARGQETQYF.

DNA of the CDR3: TGTGCCAGCAGCCCCCGCGAGGGGCACCTAAAAAACATTCAGTACTTC. This encodes CASSPREGHLKNIQYF. The V gene is TRBV7-9, the J gene TRBJ2-4; D possibly uses TRBD1 or TRBD2 (5 bases each). This CDR3 has 16 amino acids. Germline V gene sequence: CDR1 SEHNR, CDR2 FQNEAQ (reference sequence). V was cut by 5 bases and J by 4 bases, with 18 bases left in between.

This rearrangement joins TRBV7-2 to TRBJ2-3; no clear D. The CDR3 has 14 amino acids. V lost 7 bases and J 1 base, leaving 12 bases between the germline ends. CDR1 and CDR2 (germline): SGHTA, FQGNSA. CDR3 sequence (DNA): TGTGCCAGCACACCGGCCGTCGGCACAGATACGCAGTATTTT. This translates into CASTPAVGTDTQYF.

V usage is TRBV4-2 and J usage is TRBJ2-2; the match to TRBD2 covers 10 bases. V shed 4 bases, J shed 4 bases, and the junction held 3 bases outside the gene matches. The CDR3 runs 15 residues. CDR1 and CDR2 from the germline V gene are LGHNA and YNFKEQ. The CDR3: CASSPQREGTGELFF. CDR3 nucleotides: TGTGCCAGCAGCCCGCAGCGGGAGGGCACCGGGGAGCTGTTTTTT.

This chain connects TRBV6-5 to TRBJ1-5, with D hard to call. CDR1 MNHEY and CDR2 SVGAGI come from the germline V gene. The CDR3 has 12 amino acids. V lost 1 base and J 6 bases, leaving 4 bases between the germline ends. The CDR3 DNA reads TGTGCCAGCAGTTACTTGGGTCAGCCCCAGCATTTT. It codes for CASSYLGQPQHF.

This clone was observed a single time. The genes are TRBV21-1 and TRBJ2-7; the table's TRBD2 call for D was not verified on the DNA. TRBV21-1 counts as a pseudogene. The CDR3 is made up of 18 amino acids. This CDR3 reads CASSTGLAGGISAHEQYF. The CDR3 DNA reads TGTGCCAGCAGCACCGGGCTGGCGGGAGGAATCTCGGCCCACGAGCAGTACTTC.

The chain combines TRBV6-5 with TRBJ1-1; no reliable D call. Germline values: CDR1 MNHEY, CDR2 SVGAGI. The CDR3 loop spans 12 amino acids. The V gene lost 5 bases and the J gene lost 11 bases, with 15 bases spanning the gap. The CDR3 spells CASSRSPTGAFF. The CDR3 bases are TGTGCCAGCAGTAGAAGTCCGACCGGTGCTTTCTTT.

The rearrangement uses TRBV7-9 and TRBJ1-1; the match to TRBD1 covers 7 bases. This CDR3 spans 13 amino acids. The V segment lost 5 bases and the J segment 5 bases; nucleotides outside the gene matches: 5. Germline lookup yields CDR1 SEHNR and CDR2 FQNEAQ (reference sequence). The CDR3 protein is CASSLQGETEAFF. The CDR3 region has the DNA TGTGCCAGCAGCCTCCAGGGGGAGACTGAAGCTTTCTTT.

The chain couples TRBV2 to TRBJ2-2; no reliable D call. V lost 4 bases and J 7 bases, leaving 4 bases between the germline ends. CDR3 length: 11 residues. CDR1 and CDR2 from the germline V gene are SNHLY and FYNNEI. The CDR3 DNA reads TGTGCCAGCAGTGGAAACGGGGAGCTGTTTTTT. Its protein product is CASSGNGELFF.